The 21 T cell receptor beta chains below all came from one sample that was sequenced in a study of T cell responses to AZD1222 COVID-19 vaccine. Sequenced by immunoSEQ multiplex PCR; TCRdb stores in-frame clones only, minus some. The sample includes around 250,000 clones, just over 90% of them seen just once. The starting material was peripheral blood, obtained on day 0 of AZD1222 vaccination. The receptor source for this set is an adult in good health.

V gene TRBV28 combines with J gene TRBJ1-2; D is uncertain. Germline assignment: CDR1 MDHEN and CDR2 SYDVKM. Trimming removed 4 bases from V and 7 bases from J, with 13 bases in between. The CDR3 covers 13 residues. CDR3 nucleotide sequence: TGTGCCAGCAGTTGGAGGGAGTTTCGTGGCTACACCTTC. Translated, it gives CASSWREFRGYTF.

The rearrangement links TRBV19 to TRBJ2-7; D remains unclear. This CDR3 has 17 residues. V was shortened by 3 bases and J by 0 bases, with 18 bases between the two germline ends. Per the germline V gene, CDR1 is LNHDA and CDR2 is SQIVND (reference sequence). The CDR3, as DNA: TGTGCCAGTAGTATCCGCCCGCCCGAGGCCGGCTCCTACGAGCAGTACTTC. Translating gives CASSIRPPEAGSYEQYF.

The J gene is TRBJ1-4, the V gene TRBV9; D is unclear. The CDR3 length is 15 residues. Germline lookup yields CDR1 SGDLS and CDR2 YYNGEE. The V end lost 0 bases, the J end lost 0 bases, and 6 bases lay between the germline ends. The CDR3 loop is CASSVGAATNEKLFF. CDR3 DNA sequence: TGTGCCAGCAGCGTAGGGGCGGCAACTAATGAAAAACTGTTTTTT.

The rearrangement uses TRBV29-1 and TRBJ2-7, with no clear D. Between the trimmed V and J ends, which lost 3 bases and 3 bases, there was a span of 9 bases. The CDR3 is made up of 12 amino acids. The germline CDR1 and CDR2 sequences are SQVTM and ANQGSEA. The CDR3 reads CSVEVTDYEQYF. The CDR3 nucleotides read TGCAGCGTTGAGGTGACCGACTACGAGCAGTACTTC.

CDR3 sequence: CASRPQGSNQPQHF. DNA for the CDR3: TGTGCCAGCAGACCCCAGGGGAGCAATCAGCCCCAGCATTTT. The chain is built from TRBV27 and TRBJ1-5; D is perhaps TRBD1 (6 bases). The V end lost 6 bases, the J end lost 1 base, and 10 bases lay between the germline ends. The V gene's germline CDR1 is MNHEY and CDR2 SMNVEV (reference sequence). This CDR3 is 14 amino acids long.

The CDR3 coding sequence is TGTGCCAGCAGCCTTGGACAGATACATCAGCCCCAGCATTTT. It specifies CASSLGQIHQPQHF. V is TRBV3-1 (or the pseudogene TRBV3-2) and J is TRBJ1-5; perhaps TRBD1 as D (6 bases). The CDR3 runs to 14 residues. Trimming took off 4 bases at V and 5 bases at J, with 12 bases between the two ends. CDR1 and CDR2 (germline): LGHDT, YNNKEL (reference sequence).

This sequence joins TRBV5-1 and TRBJ1-1; TRBD1 might be the D (6 bases). V was cut by 4 bases and J by 2 bases, with 12 bases left in between. The CDR3 totals 14 residues. Germline-derived CDR1 and CDR2 are SGHRS and YFSETQ. CDR3 nucleotide sequence: TGCGCCAGCAGCGCGACGGGACAAAACACTGAAGCTTTCTTT. This encodes CASSATGQNTEAFF.

The chain links TRBV6-1 to TRBJ1-3; D not certain. Germline-derived CDR1 and CDR2 are MNHNS and SASEGT. V was pared by 0 bases and J by 0 bases, with 6 bases between. The CDR3 is 15 residues long. The CDR3 nucleotides are TGTGCCAGCAGTGAAGCGCCTGACTCTGGAAACACCATATATTTT. Translating it yields CASSEAPDSGNTIYF.

The J gene is TRBJ2-1, the V gene TRBV28, with 7 positions matching TRBD2. The CDR3 loop spans 15 amino acids. V shed 8 bases and J 0 bases; nucleotides not matched to a gene: 7. Germline assignment: CDR1 MDHEN and CDR2 SYDVKM. The CDR3 loop reads CASGPAGLSYNEQFF. In DNA, the CDR3 is TGTGCCAGCGGACCAGCGGGGCTCTCCTACAATGAGCAGTTCTTC.

The chain combines TRBV3-1 (or the pseudogene TRBV3-2) with TRBJ1-4; D gene unclear. Germline CDR1 reads LGHDT; CDR2 reads YNNKEL (reference sequence). The ends were cut back, 5 bases at V and 8 bases at J, with 9 bases in the middle. The CDR3 covers 12 residues. The CDR3 DNA is TGTGCCAGCAGCTCAACCGGGGAAAAACTGTTTTTT. Amino acids: CASSSTGEKLFF.

Only one count was recorded for this clone. The chain couples TRBV7-8 to TRBJ1-2; maybe TRBD1 (5 bases). V lost 5 bases and J lost 2, with 12 bases in between. CDR1 and CDR2 from the germline V gene are SGHVS and FQNEAQ. This CDR3 is built from 14 residues. CDR3 sequence reads: CASSIQGRNYGYTF. In DNA, the CDR3 is TGTGCCAGCAGCATCCAGGGTAGAAACTATGGCTACACCTTC. Together with reference TRBV7-8 and TRBJ1-2, the CDR3 gives the full variable domain: GAGVSQSPRYKVAKRGQDVALRCDPISGHVSLFWYQQALGQGPEFLTYFQNEAQLDKSGLPSDRFFAERPEGSVSTLKIQRTQQEDSAVYLCASSIQGRNYGYTFGSGTRLTVV.

V and J are TRBV21-1 and TRBJ1-4. TRBV21-1 is listed as a pseudogene. CDR3 size: 16 residues. CDR3 residues: CASSPGGTDPNEKLFF. The CDR3 coding sequence is TGTGCCAGCAGCCCCGGGGGGACAGACCCTAATGAAAAACTGTTTTTT.

This clone was observed once. The rearrangement uses TRBV7-2 and TRBJ2-1, with D hard to call. Germline V gives CDR1 SGHTA, CDR2 FQGNSA. The CDR3 contains 13 residues. V was shortened by 3 bases and J by 7 bases, with 10 bases between the two germline ends. The CDR3 region is CASSFLGGNEQFF. The CDR3 DNA reads TGTGCCAGCAGCTTCCTCGGTGGAAATGAGCAGTTCTTC.

The CDR3 bases are TGCAGTGCTAGTCGCATGGGGGTCCAAGAGACCCAGTACTTC. Amino acid sequence: CSASRMGVQETQYF. The chain is built from TRBV20-1 and TRBJ2-5; possibly TRBD1 or TRBD2 for D (5 bases each). The V gene lost 3 bases and the J gene lost 1 base, with 12 bases spanning the gap. Per the germline V gene, CDR1 is DFQATT and CDR2 is SNEGSKA (reference sequence). CDR3 length: 14 amino acids.

This chain uses TRBV19 with TRBJ2-1, with 7 bases aligning to TRBD2. The CDR3 contains 16 residues. Trimming at V came to 3 bases and at J to 5 bases, leaving 10 bases not matched to a gene. Germline CDR1 is LNHDA and CDR2 is SQIVND (reference sequence). The CDR3 protein is CASSINFGGGHNEQFF. CDR3 sequence (DNA): TGTGCCAGTAGTATTAACTTCGGCGGGGGTCACAATGAGCAGTTCTTC.

This clone occurred once. Compared with germline, one end of the junction differs, possibly owing to a read error. The chain couples TRBV7-7 to TRBJ2-5; D might be TRBD1 or TRBD2, each matching 7 bases. CDR1 is SSHAT, CDR2 FNYEAQ, per germline (reference sequence). CDR3 size: 14 residues. Written as DNA, the CDR3 is TGTGCTAGCAGCCAGGGGGGGGACCAAGAGACCCAGTACTTC. The encoded protein is CASSQGGDQETQYF.

The chain has TRBV5-1 and TRBJ1-6; TRBD1 matches 10 bases. The CDR3 is made up of 14 amino acids. The germline V gene has CDR1 SGHRS and CDR2 YFSETQ. Losses at the gene ends were 3 bases for V and 7 bases for J; bases not matched to a gene: 1. The CDR3 here is CASSSTGGNSPLHF. The CDR3 DNA reads as TGCGCCAGCAGCTCGACAGGGGGCAATTCACCCCTCCACTTT.

The chain employs TRBV3-1 (or the pseudogene TRBV3-2) and TRBJ1-2, with 7 bases fitting TRBD1. Germline CDR1 is LGHDT and CDR2 is YNNKEL (reference sequence). The J segment lost 6 bases and the V segment lost 5 bases, leaving 12 bases of the junction unmatched. There are 15 residues in the CDR3. The CDR3 bases are TGTGCCAGCAGCACCCGGACAGGCCTGGTAAATGGCTACACCTTC. This codes for CASSTRTGLVNGYTF.

The V gene is TRBV2, the J gene TRBJ2-5, with TRBD1 matching 7 bases. The CDR3 is 14 residues long. V shed 5 bases, J shed 2 bases, and the junction held 5 bases outside the gene matches. Germline CDR1 reads SNHLY; CDR2 reads FYNNEI. The DNA of the CDR3 is TGTGCCAGCAGTCGACAGGGACGTCAAGAGACCCAGTACTTC. It encodes CASSRQGRQETQYF.

This chain connects TRBV9 to TRBJ2-2; D may match TRBD1 or TRBD2 (5 bases each). From germline, CDR1 is SGDLS and CDR2 YYNGEE. V lost 4 bases and J 0 bases, leaving 16 bases between the germline ends. The CDR3 has 17 residues. As DNA, the CDR3 is TGTGCCAGCAGCACTTCATGGGACGGATCGAACACCGGGGAGCTGTTTTTT. This codes for CASSTSWDGSNTGELFF.

The J gene is TRBJ1-4, the V gene TRBV28, with 8 bases lining up with TRBD1. CDR3 length: 14 residues. V trimming: 3 bases; J trimming: 11 bases; junction bases outside the gene matches: 8. The germline CDR1 and CDR2 sequences are MDHEN and SYDVKM. As DNA, the CDR3 is TGTGCCAGCAGTTTGGGACAGGCTGGATGGAAACTGTTTTTT. This codes for CASSLGQAGWKLFF.